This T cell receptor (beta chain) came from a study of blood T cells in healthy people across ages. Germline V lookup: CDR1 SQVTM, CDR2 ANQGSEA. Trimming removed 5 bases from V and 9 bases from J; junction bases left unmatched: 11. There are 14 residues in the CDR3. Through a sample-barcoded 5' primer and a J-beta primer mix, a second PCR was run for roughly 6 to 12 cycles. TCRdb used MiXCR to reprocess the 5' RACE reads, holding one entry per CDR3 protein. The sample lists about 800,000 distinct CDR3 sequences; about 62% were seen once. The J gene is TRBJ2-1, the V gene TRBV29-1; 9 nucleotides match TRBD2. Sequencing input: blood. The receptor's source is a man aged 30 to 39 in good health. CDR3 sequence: CSVIPLAGGSEQFF. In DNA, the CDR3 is TGCAGCGTTATCCCGCTGGCGGGAGGGAGTGAGCAGTTCTTC.